The 15 T cell receptor beta chains below all came from one sample that was sequenced in a study of cytomegalovirus exposure and HLA in healthy donors (dated by TCRdb to between 2016 and 2019). Preparation of the library involved the immunoSEQ multiplex PCR assay. A mixture of 60 forward primers for TCR Vbeta segments and 13 reverse primers for TCR Jbeta segments was used in the multiplex PCR. TCRdb's version of the immuneACCESS table is confined to in-frame rearrangements and falls short of the full clone set. An unresolved V gene accounts for under half of the shortfall where checked; the remainder is of unknown origin. This sample gives some 100,000 clones in total; about 86% of them show up just once. The ten largest clones represent roughly 2% of the sample. Sequencing was performed on PBMCs. Every receptor here comes from a woman in her 30s in good health and CMV-seronegative.

The gene calls are TRBV9 and TRBJ2-5; D possibly corresponds to TRBD1 (8 bases). The last part of the DNA fits TRBJ2-7 better; the J call may be wrong. Germline values: CDR1 SGDLS, CDR2 YYNGEE. The CDR3 spans 13 residues. The CDR3 loop is CASSATGGGEQYF. For the CDR3, the DNA is TGTGCCAGCAGCGCCACAGGGGGGGGCGAGCAGTACTTC.

This chain joins TRBV30 and TRBJ2-1; 9 bases match TRBD2. The ends lost 8 bases at V and 6 bases at J; junction bases unmatched: 2. In germline, CDR1 is GTSNPN, CDR2 SVGIG (reference sequence). CDR3 length: 11 residues. Here the CDR3 reads CAGTSLNEQFF. The CDR3 region has the DNA TGTGCCGGGACTAGCCTCAATGAGCAGTTCTTC.

This clone has only one observation. The chain joins TRBV6-5 to TRBJ2-7, with D possibly TRBD2 on 6 matching bases. V was pared by 5 bases and J by 5 bases, with 10 bases between. From germline, CDR1 is MNHEY and CDR2 SVGAGI. This CDR3 has 12 residues. The CDR3 loop is CASSRGGHEQYF. CDR3 nucleotides: TGTGCCAGCAGTCGGGGAGGACACGAGCAGTACTTC.

This chain connects TRBV5-4 to TRBJ1-1; the match to TRBD1 covers 11 bases. Per germline, CDR1 SGHNT and CDR2 YYREEE (reference sequence). This CDR3 region has 16 residues. J lost 2 bases, V lost 0 bases, and 3 bases had no gene match. The CDR3 region has the DNA TGTGCCAGCAGCTTGGCGGGACAGGGGGTAAACACTGAAGCTTTCTTT. Encoded protein: CASSLAGQGVNTEAFF.

This clone turned up a few times. The V gene is TRBV11-2, the J gene TRBJ1-4; maybe TRBD1 (5 bases). The CDR3 is 14 residues long. Trimming shortened V by 6 bases and J by 4 bases, and 12 bases separated the two germline ends. The germline V gene encodes CDR1 SGHAT and CDR2 FQNNGV. The CDR3 nucleotides are TGTGCCAGCAGTCCCGCAGGGAATAATGAAAAACTGTTTTTT. It is translated as CASSPAGNNEKLFF.

V and J are TRBV5-6 and TRBJ1-2, with TRBD1 matching over 10 bases. Germline loops: CDR1 SGHDT, CDR2 YYEEEE. This CDR3 has 15 amino acids. Trimming at V came to 1 base and at J to 3 bases, leaving 3 bases not matched to a gene. The DNA of the CDR3 is TGTGCCAGCAGCTTGAGGACAGGGGGATACTATGGCTACACCTTC. It yields the protein CASSLRTGGYYGYTF.

This rearrangement joins TRBV19 to TRBJ1-2, with D unresolved. In germline, CDR1 is LNHDA, CDR2 SQIVND (reference sequence). Trimming left V 3 bases short and J 5 bases short, with 10 bases between. The CDR3 covers 13 residues. The CDR3 region has the DNA TGTGCCAGTAGTATCTTAGCGGGGTATGGCTACACCTTC. It codes for CASSILAGYGYTF.

This clone was seen once. This chain uses TRBV6-4 with TRBJ1-3; possible D gene TRBD1, 5 bases. In germline, CDR1 is MRHNA, CDR2 SNTAGT. CDR3 length equals 14 residues. Trimming took 2 bases from V and 9 from J, leaving 14 bases between them. The CDR3 is CASSDGPHRCTIYF. The CDR3 DNA sequence: TGTGCCAGCAGTGACGGACCCCACAGGTGCACCATATATTTT.

This clone was counted a single time. V gene TRBV4-1 combines with J gene TRBJ1-1; the D gene is possibly TRBD1 (5 bases). Germline loops: CDR1 MGHRA, CDR2 YSYEKL. There are 15 residues in the CDR3. V lost 0 bases to trimming and J lost 0 bases, with 8 bases between them. CDR3 DNA: TGCGCCAGCAGCCAAGATTCAGGGCTGAACACTGAAGCTTTCTTT. Encoded protein: CASSQDSGLNTEAFF.

This chain connects TRBV5-5 to TRBJ2-1; 9 bases line up with TRBD1. Germline CDR1 SGHKS, CDR2 YYEKEE (reference sequence). Unmatched junction bases numbered 11, after V lost 4 bases and J lost 6 bases. The CDR3 spans 16 residues. CDR3 protein: CASSRAGTGYPNEQFF. In DNA, the CDR3 is TGTGCCAGCAGCCGGGCCGGGACAGGGTACCCCAATGAGCAGTTCTTC.

This chain links TRBV7-6 with TRBJ1-1; weak D call: TRBD1 (6 bases). CDR1 is SGHVS, CDR2 FNYEAQ, per germline. V was pared by 5 bases and J by 3 bases, with 19 bases between. CDR3 length equals 16 residues. The CDR3 sequence is CASSRPGGRSDTEAFF. The CDR3 nucleotides are TGTGCCAGCAGCCGCCCGGGGGGGCGATCGGACACTGAAGCTTTCTTT. The complete variable domain, with remaining parts taken from reference TRBV7-6 and TRBJ1-1, reads GAGVSQSPRYKVTKRGQDVALRCDPISGHVSLYWYRQALGQGPEFLTYFNYEAQQDKSGLPNDRFSAERPEGSISTLTIQRTEQRDSAMYRCASSRPGGRSDTEAFFGQGTRLTVV.

CDR3: CASSDGQPGLYGYTF. For the CDR3, the DNA is TGTGCCAGCAGTGACGGACAGCCCGGACTTTATGGCTACACCTTC. This sequence joins TRBV6-1 and TRBJ1-2, with D possibly matching TRBD1 (6 bases). Germline CDR1 is MNHNS and CDR2 is SASEGT. The CDR3 loop spans 15 amino acids. V dropped 3 bases and J dropped 5 bases, with 16 bases sitting between them.

This chain connects TRBV5-1 to TRBJ2-1, with 9 bases matching TRBD2. CDR1 SGHRS and CDR2 YFSETQ come from the germline V gene. This CDR3 is built from 14 residues. J gave up 9 bases and V 2 bases, and 6 bases lay outside the gene matches. This CDR3 is CASSFGTSKGEQFF. CDR3 DNA: TGCGCCAGCAGCTTCGGGACTAGCAAGGGTGAGCAGTTCTTC.

The V call is TRBV7-9, the J call TRBJ2-5, with D unresolved. CDR3 size: 14 residues. Per the germline V gene, CDR1 is SEHNR and CDR2 is FQNEAQ (reference sequence). Trimming removed 5 bases from V and 5 bases from J, with 15 bases in between. The CDR3 DNA follows: TGTGCCAGCAGCCCCGATGGGCGCTTGGAGACCCAGTACTTC. It is translated as CASSPDGRLETQYF.

The chain has TRBV7-2 and TRBJ2-2; 7 nucleotides align to TRBD2. Germline V gene data show CDR1 as SGHTA and CDR2 as FQGNSA. V trimming: 3 bases; J trimming: 6 bases; junction bases outside the gene matches: 7. This CDR3 spans 15 amino acids. CDR3 sequence: CASSFLAGVAGELFF. Written as DNA, the CDR3 is TGTGCCAGCAGCTTCCTGGCGGGAGTAGCCGGGGAGCTGTTTTTT.